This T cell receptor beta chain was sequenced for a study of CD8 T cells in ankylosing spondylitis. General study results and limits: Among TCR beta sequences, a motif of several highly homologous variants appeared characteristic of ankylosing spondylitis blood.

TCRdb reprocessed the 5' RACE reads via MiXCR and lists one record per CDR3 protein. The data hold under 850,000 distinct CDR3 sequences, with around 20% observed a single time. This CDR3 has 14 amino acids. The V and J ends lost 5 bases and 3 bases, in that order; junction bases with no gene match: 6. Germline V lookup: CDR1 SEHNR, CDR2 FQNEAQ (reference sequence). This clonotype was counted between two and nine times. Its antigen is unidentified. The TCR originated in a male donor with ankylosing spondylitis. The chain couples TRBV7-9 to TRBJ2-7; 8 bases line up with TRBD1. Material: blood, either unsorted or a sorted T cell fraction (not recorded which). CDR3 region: CASSPRDRFYEQYF. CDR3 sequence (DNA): TGTGCCAGCAGCCCACGGGACAGGTTCTACGAGCAGTACTTC.